The 22 T cell receptor beta chains given below trace back to one sample, sequenced in a study of PD-1 blockade in classical Hodgkin lymphoma. TCRdb's copy holds only in-frame clones and misses some; the assay was immunoSEQ multiplex PCR. The data show 130,000 to 150,000 clones, around 73% seen once. Every patient relapsed after autologous stem cell transplantation, and brentuximab vedotin exposure varied. Sequenced material: peripheral blood mononuclear cells (PBMCs), taken before the second cycle of nivolumab. The origin of the receptors is a human donor with classical Hodgkin lymphoma.

This clone was counted between two and nine times. The chain employs TRBV4-1 and TRBJ1-6, with D possibly being TRBD1 (5 bases). The V and J ends lost 5 bases and 1 base respectively, with 9 bases between them. In germline, CDR1 is MGHRA, CDR2 YSYEKL. The CDR3 has 15 residues. The CDR3 nucleotides are TGCGCCAGCAGCGCAGGGAGTTCCTATAATTCACCCCTCCACTTT. Protein product: CASSAGSSYNSPLHF.

V is TRBV30 and J is TRBJ2-3; TRBD1 agrees at 10 bases. The CDR3 runs to 16 residues. Looked up from germline, CDR1 is GTSNPN and CDR2 is SVGIG (reference sequence). Germline trimming cut 3 bases from V and 6 bases from J; bases unmatched to any gene: 12. The CDR3 DNA reads TGTGCCTGGAGCGTCCGGGGGAGACAGGGGGCCGATACGCAGTATTTT. It codes for CAWSVRGRQGADTQYF. Variable domain in full (rest from reference TRBV30 and TRBJ2-3): SQTIHQWPATLVQPVGSPLSLECTVEGTSNPNLYWYRQAAGRGLQLLFYSVGIGQISSEVPQNLSASRPQDRQFILSSKKLLLSDSGFYLCAWSVRGRQGADTQYFGPGTRLTVL.

V gene TRBV7-2 combines with J gene TRBJ1-3; D is undetermined. CDR1 and CDR2 (germline): SGHTA, FQGNSA. V was cut by 1 base and J by 1 base, with 5 bases left in between. CDR3 length: 14 amino acids. The CDR3 DNA is TGTGCCAGCAGCTTAGGGGATTCTGGAAACACCATATATTTT. Translating it yields CASSLGDSGNTIYF.

As to this clone: At one end the junction does not follow the germline gene, possibly because of a read error. The V gene is TRBV6-5, the J gene TRBJ2-7, with D unresolved. This CDR3 is built from 12 residues. In germline, CDR1 is MNHEY, CDR2 SVGAGI. CDR3 sequence (DNA): TGTGCCATCAGTGACACCACCTACGAGCAGTACTTC. This codes for CAISDTTYEQYF.

This chain connects TRBV10-3 to TRBJ1-5; TRBD1 matches 7 bases. V trimming: 10 bases; J trimming: 1 base; junction bases outside the gene matches: 13. The CDR3 covers 16 residues. The germline CDR1 and CDR2 sequences are ENHRY and SYGVKD. In nucleotides, the CDR3 is TGTGCCACCAGGGGGGCCGGCAGGGGGAGCAATCAGCCCCAGCATTTT. Translated: CATRGAGRGSNQPQHF.

The chain recombines TRBV28 with TRBJ2-1; D tentatively fits TRBD1 or TRBD2 (6 bases each). Germline V gene sequence: CDR1 MDHEN, CDR2 SYDVKM. This CDR3 is 20 amino acids long. The V and J ends lost 4 bases and 1 base respectively, with 26 bases between them. The CDR3 protein is CASSWPGAGFPQGSYNEQFF. The CDR3 coding sequence is TGTGCCAGCAGTTGGCCGGGGGCAGGGTTCCCTCAGGGGTCCTACAATGAGCAGTTCTTC. The complete variable domain, with remaining parts taken from reference TRBV28 and TRBJ2-1, reads DVKVTQSSRYLVKRTGEKVFLECVQDMDHENMFWYRQDPGLGLRLIYFSYDVKMKEKGDIPEGYSVSREKKERFSLILESASTNQTSMYLCASSWPGAGFPQGSYNEQFFGPGTRLTVL.

This clone was seen a single time. This chain links TRBV6-4 with TRBJ2-3, with TRBD2 as a possible D gene (6 bases). The CDR3 length is 13 residues. Germline V gene lookup returns CDR1 MRHNA and CDR2 SNTAGT. Trimming took off 5 bases at V and 4 bases at J, with 10 bases between the two ends. In DNA, the CDR3 is TGTGCCAGCAGTACTAGCAGGGCAGATACGCAGTATTTT. Translating it yields CASSTSRADTQYF.

This clone was found once. The rearrangement joins TRBV19 to TRBJ1-1; D gene unclear. CDR1 is LNHDA, CDR2 SQIVND, per germline (reference sequence). There are 12 residues in the CDR3. The V end was cut by 2 bases, the J end by 1 base, with 2 bases between. CDR3 region: CASSIPNTEAFF. The DNA of the CDR3 is TGTGCCAGTAGTATACCGAACACTGAAGCTTTCTTT.

The rearrangement uses TRBV6-5 and TRBJ1-2, with a weak D call TRBD1 (6 bases). Germline V lookup: CDR1 MNHEY, CDR2 SVGAGI. The CDR3 covers 15 residues. Trimming took off 0 bases at V and 6 bases at J, with 14 bases between the two ends. CDR3 coding DNA: TGTGCCAGCAGTTACTCAGACAGGAGGGGCGATGGCTACACCTTC. It specifies CASSYSDRRGDGYTF.

The V and J genes are TRBV6-1 and TRBJ1-6, with a possible D match to TRBD1 (5 bases). Germline V gives CDR1 MNHNS, CDR2 SASEGT. The V gene lost 3 bases and the J gene lost 0 bases, with 9 bases spanning the gap. There are 16 residues in the CDR3. CDR3 residues: CASSEVQGSYNSPLHF. The CDR3 nucleotides read TGTGCCAGCAGTGAGGTCCAGGGCTCCTATAATTCACCCCTCCACTTT.

This chain connects TRBV4-2 to TRBJ2-2; the D is unclear. V gave up 0 bases and J gave up 6 bases, with 5 bases separating them. This CDR3 comprises 13 residues. Germline V gene lookup returns CDR1 LGHNA and CDR2 YNFKEQ. CDR3 in DNA: TGTGCCAGCAGCCAAGATAGATCCGGGGAGCTGTTTTTT. It is translated as CASSQDRSGELFF.

This chain connects TRBV2 to TRBJ1-5; unclear D gene. The germline V gene encodes CDR1 SNHLY and CDR2 FYNNEI. V was shortened by 1 base and J by 3 bases, with 10 bases between the two germline ends. CDR3 length: 15 amino acids. The CDR3 DNA reads as TGTGCCAGCAGTGAAGAGGCAGGCCCCAATCAGCCCCAGCATTTT. Protein: CASSEEAGPNQPQHF.

This sequence joins TRBV7-2 and TRBJ2-7; 7 nucleotides match TRBD1. The CDR3 spans 15 residues. The V gene's germline CDR1 is SGHTA and CDR2 FQGNSA. The ends lost 3 bases at V and 2 bases at J; junction bases unmatched: 7. The CDR3 spells CASSFTGTDPYEQYF. Written as DNA, the CDR3 is TGTGCCAGCAGCTTCACCGGGACAGACCCCTACGAGCAGTACTTC.

This chain joins TRBV15 and TRBJ1-4, with D uncertain. This CDR3 contains 13 residues. Per the germline V gene, CDR1 is LNHNV and CDR2 is YYDKDF (reference sequence). V lost 0 bases to trimming and J lost 14 bases, with 13 bases between them. CDR3 nucleotide sequence: TGTGCCACCAGCAGAGATACTCAGTCGTCGCTGTTTTTT. This codes for CATSRDTQSSLFF.

The chain couples TRBV11-2 to TRBJ1-4; 10 nucleotides match TRBD1. V shed 5 bases and J 8 bases; nucleotides not matched to a gene: 11. The CDR3 is 16 residues long. CDR1 and CDR2 (germline): SGHAT, FQNNGV. CDR3 nucleotide sequence: TGTGCCAGCAGCCAGACAGGGGGCTCGATCGGAGAAAAACTGTTTTTT. Translated: CASSQTGGSIGEKLFF.

This clone appeared a single time. The gene calls are TRBV6-6 and TRBJ1-5; a weak D match, TRBD1 (5 bases). Deletions cut 11 bases from V and 4 bases from J, with 15 bases between. In germline, CDR1 is MNHNY, CDR2 SVGAGI (reference sequence). The CDR3 runs to 13 residues. CDR3 DNA sequence: TGTGCCGGCCGGGGGGATGGAAATCAGCCCCAGCATTTT. Residues: CAGRGDGNQPQHF.

The J gene is TRBJ2-5, the V gene TRBV19, with D possibly being TRBD1 (7 bases). This CDR3 has 13 residues. V lost 7 bases and J lost 5, with 14 bases in between. In germline, CDR1 is LNHDA, CDR2 SQIVND (reference sequence). DNA for the CDR3: TGTGCCAGTAAGGTCAGGGGGGCCGAGACCCAGTACTTC. It is translated as CASKVRGAETQYF.

This chain uses TRBV2 with TRBJ2-2; D might be TRBD2 (5 bases). The V and J ends lost 6 bases and 4 bases respectively, with 15 bases between them. The CDR3 runs 15 residues. CDR1 SNHLY and CDR2 FYNNEI come from the germline V gene. This CDR3 is CASRATSGGTGELFF. The CDR3 nucleotides read TGTGCCAGCAGGGCAACCTCAGGAGGCACCGGGGAGCTGTTTTTT.

The rearrangement links TRBV6-1 to TRBJ2-5; D is unresolved. V lost 1 base and J lost 2, with 5 bases in between. Germline CDR1 is MNHNS and CDR2 is SASEGT. The CDR3 contains 13 residues. The CDR3 sequence is CASSEVGQETQYF. The CDR3 DNA follows: TGTGCCAGCAGTGAAGTCGGTCAAGAGACCCAGTACTTC.

The chain is built from TRBV21-1 and TRBJ1-2. TRBV21-1 is labeled a pseudogene. This CDR3 is 16 amino acids long. The CDR3 nucleotides read TGTGCCAGCAGCAAAGCGCAAAGGAGGGCTAACTATGGCTACACCTTC. Protein: CASSKAQRRANYGYTF.

This sequence joins TRBV7-2 and TRBJ1-2; no reliable D call. The CDR3 contains 12 residues. In germline, CDR1 is SGHTA, CDR2 FQGNSA. The V end lost 5 bases, the J end lost 5 bases, and 9 bases lay between the germline ends. The CDR3 reads CASSPPLYGYTF. The DNA of the CDR3 is TGTGCCAGCAGCCCCCCGTTATATGGCTACACCTTC. Full variable domain (missing parts from reference TRBV7-2 and TRBJ1-2): GAGVSQSPSNKVTEKGKDVELRCDPISGHTALYWYRQSLGQGLEFLIYFQGNSAPDKSGLPSDRFSAERTGGSVSTLTIQRTQQEDSAVYLCASSPPLYGYTFGSGTRLTVV.

This clone was recorded only once. This chain uses TRBV7-2 with TRBJ2-1; D is uncertain. This CDR3 region has 12 residues. The V gene lost 5 bases and the J gene lost 9 bases, with 11 bases spanning the gap. Germline V gene lookup returns CDR1 SGHTA and CDR2 FQGNSA. CDR3 nucleotides: TGTGCCAGCAGCCAAGTCAGTGGTGAGCAGTTCTTC. It codes for CASSQVSGEQFF.